This entry is about one T cell receptor (beta chain). Its antigen remains unidentified. This sample is drawn from a study of immune cell composition in non-small cell lung cancer. Study background: Histologic subtype was mainly adenocarcinoma or squamous cell carcinoma.

CDR1 and CDR2 (germline): MDHEN, SYDVKM. The CDR3 is 16 amino acids. Trimming took off 6 bases at V and 6 bases at J, with 20 bases between the two ends. Here immunoSEQ multiplex PCR was the method, and the copy in TCRdb shows in-frame clones only, minus some. The sample lists approximately 1,800 clones, roughly 80% occurring once. Study findings and constraints: Adenocarcinomas with higher top tumour-associated clone frequency had more reactive TILs.

The sequencing input was lung tumor tissue. This chain links TRBV28 with TRBJ2-2; D gene unclear. This TCR was sampled from a human donor with non-small cell lung cancer. This CDR3 reads CASRPTLWLRAGELFF. Written as DNA, the CDR3 is TGTGCCAGCAGGCCGACTTTGTGGCTACGCGCCGGGGAGCTGTTTTTT. The full variable domain, rest sourced from reference TRBV28 and TRBJ2-2, is DVKVTQSSRYLVKRTGEKVFLECVQDMDHENMFWYRQDPGLGLRLIYFSYDVKMKEKGDIPEGYSVSREKKERFSLILESASTNQTSMYLCASRPTLWLRAGELFFGEGSRLTVL.